The 8 T cell receptor beta chains below were found in one sample sequenced in a study of T cell repertoires in cytomegalovirus infection (dated by TCRdb to the late 2010s). The instrument given in TCRdb is Illumina HiSeq 1500. The public reads were quality trimmed at Q25 with fastp and then assembled into clones with MiXCR by TCRdb, keeping productive beta chains. CDR3 protein duplicates are merged, each entry listing the most common genes and DNA. This sample lists approximately 180,000 distinct CDR3 sequences; about 21% were detected once. The top ten constitute 2.5% to 3% of the sample. Source material: PBMCs. The receptors come from a human donor in good health (CMV status not recorded). Some clones in this sample may be carry-over from other donors' samples.

This clonotype was observed a handful of times. The V and J genes are TRBV20-1 and TRBJ1-1; D not certain. The germline V gene has CDR1 DFQATT and CDR2 SNEGSKA (reference sequence). V lost 2 bases and J lost 2, with 9 bases in between. CDR3 size: 13 residues. As DNA, the CDR3 is TGCAGTGCTAGATCTCACAGAAACACTGAAGCTTTCTTT. Encoded protein: CSARSHRNTEAFF.

As for this clonotype: This may arise from a read error, as a much more abundant clone is one base away. The V gene is TRBV11-2, the J gene TRBJ1-3, with D perhaps TRBD1 (5 bases). V lost 5 bases and J lost 0, with 17 bases in between. This CDR3 spans 17 amino acids. From germline, CDR1 is SGHAT and CDR2 FQNNGV. This CDR3 is CASSRSWTQSSGNTIYF. CDR3 DNA sequence: TGTGCCAGCAGCCGTTCCTGGACACAATCCTCTGGAAACACCATATATTTT.

This clonotype was counted ten times or more. The chain uses TRBV10-3 and TRBJ2-1, with D possibly being TRBD2 (5 bases). The CDR3 extends over 14 amino acids. Trimming stripped 3 bases from V and 8 bases from J, with 14 bases between. Germline loops: CDR1 ENHRY, CDR2 SYGVKD. CDR3 nucleotide sequence: TGTGCCATCAGTGAAGGCACCTTCGGGGATGAGCAGTTCTTC. Residues: CAISEGTFGDEQFF.

This chain connects TRBV7-6 to TRBJ2-3; TRBD2 matches at 10 bases. Trimming removed 4 bases from V and 5 bases from J; junction bases left unmatched: 0. Germline V CDR1 and CDR2: SGHVS, FNYEAQ. The CDR3 has 13 amino acids. In DNA, the CDR3 is TGTGCCAGCAGCTCTAGCGGGAGAGATACGCAGTATTTT. It translates to CASSSSGRDTQYF.

This clonotype came up many times. The J gene is TRBJ1-3, the V gene TRBV28; no definite D call. The length of the CDR3 is 14 residues. Germline V gene sequence: CDR1 MDHEN, CDR2 SYDVKM. Deletions cut 3 bases from V and 0 bases from J, with 6 bases between. The CDR3 nucleotides are TGTGCCAGCAGTTTTGCGGGCTCTGGAAACACCATATATTTT. Protein product: CASSFAGSGNTIYF.

This chain links TRBV11-3 with TRBJ2-2; TRBD2 is a possible D gene (6 bases). Germline V gene sequence: CDR1 SGHNT, CDR2 YENEEA. V lost 3 bases, J lost 2 bases, and 7 bases lay in between. The CDR3 is 14 amino acids. The DNA for the CDR3 is TGTGCCAGCAGCTTCGGGGGAAACACCGGGGAGCTGTTTTTT. Its protein is CASSFGGNTGELFF. Looking up the rest from reference TRBV11-3 and TRBJ2-2 gives the full variable domain: EAGVVQSPRYKIIEKKQPVAFWCNPISGHNTLYWYLQNLGQGPELLIRYENEEAVDDSQLPKDRFSAERLKGVDSTLKIQPAELGDSAVYLCASSFGGNTGELFFGEGSRLTVL.

This clonotype appeared many times. The rearrangement joins TRBV7-2 to TRBJ2-1; TRBD2 matches 9 bases. The CDR3 is 15 residues long. From germline, CDR1 is SGHTA and CDR2 FQGNSA. V trimming: 2 bases; J trimming: 10 bases; junction bases outside the gene matches: 9. In DNA, the CDR3 is TGTGCCAGCAGCTTAATGGTAGCGGGAGTGAGGGAGCAGTTCTTC. This codes for CASSLMVAGVREQFF.

In its sample, this clonotype was seen many times. This chain joins TRBV7-2 and TRBJ2-5; no clear D. Germline values: CDR1 SGHTA, CDR2 FQGNSA. The CDR3 consists of 13 residues. Trimming took 7 bases from V and 2 from J, leaving 11 bases between them. The CDR3 sequence is CASTLTRQETQYF. The CDR3 coding sequence is TGTGCCAGCACCCTAACACGACAAGAGACCCAGTACTTC.